Below, 29 T cell receptor beta chains from the same sample are listed, as sequenced in a study of cytomegalovirus exposure and HLA in healthy donors. The PCR contained 60 Vbeta and 13 Jbeta primers. Produced via immunoSEQ multiplex PCR; TCRdb's table is partial and in-frame only. The sample carries fewer than 200,000 clones, about 85% recorded once. Source material: PBMCs. The receptors here all came from a woman in her forties or fifties in good health and CMV-seropositive.

In this sample, this clone turned up a few times. The chain carries TRBV28 and TRBJ1-2, with D tentatively TRBD1 (6 bases). V was cut by 7 bases and J by 3 bases, with 18 bases left in between. Germline-derived CDR1 and CDR2 are MDHEN and SYDVKM. This CDR3 has 15 amino acids. CDR3 protein: CASKSFQGNYYGYTF. CDR3 DNA: TGTGCCAGCAAATCCTTTCAGGGGAACTACTATGGCTACACCTTC.

The V and J genes are TRBV28 and TRBJ1-2; D ambiguous. Per germline, CDR1 MDHEN and CDR2 SYDVKM. CDR3 length equals 16 residues. Deletions cut 4 bases from V and 0 bases from J, with 15 bases between. The CDR3 here is CASSSPGGLANYGYTF. The CDR3 nucleotides read TGTGCCAGCAGTTCTCCAGGAGGACTCGCTAACTATGGCTACACCTTC.

This clone was detected once. The chain uses TRBV7-9 and TRBJ2-7; D is ambiguous. The germline V and J ends were trimmed by 5 bases and 7 bases, with 15 bases remaining between them. This CDR3 has 13 residues. CDR1 and CDR2 from the germline V gene are SEHNR and FQNEAQ (reference sequence). The CDR3 here is CASSADNYEEQYF. In nucleotides, the CDR3 is TGTGCCAGCAGCGCCGACAATTATGAAGAGCAGTACTTC.

This clone showed up just a few times. The chain carries TRBV9 and TRBJ2-1, with D maybe TRBD2 (5 bases). Germline loops: CDR1 SGDLS, CDR2 YYNGEE. The CDR3 loop spans 14 amino acids. Trimming shortened V by 4 bases and J by 3 bases, and 11 bases separated the two germline ends. Written as DNA, the CDR3 is TGTGCCAGCAGCCCGGGATTCATCTACAATGAGCAGTTCTTC. Translated: CASSPGFIYNEQFF.

On this clone: This CDR3 is also generated by other DNA sequences in the sample. The CDR3 DNA reads as TGTGCCAGCAGCTTAGTGGGCGGGAGCTCCTACGAGCAGTACTTC. Translation gives CASSLVGGSSYEQYF. The chain combines TRBV7-9 with TRBJ2-7, with TRBD2 matching 7 bases. J gave up 0 bases and V 1 base, and 3 bases lay outside the gene matches. CDR3 length: 15 residues. Germline assignment: CDR1 SEHNR and CDR2 FQNEAQ (reference sequence). The full variable domain, in which reference TRBV7-9 and TRBJ2-7 provide the parts outside the CDR3, is DTGVSQNPRHKITKRGQNVTFRCDPISEHNRLYWYRQTLGQGPEFLTYFQNEAQLEKSRLLSDRFSAERPKGSFSTLEIQRTEQGDSAMYLCASSLVGGSSYEQYFGPGTRLTVT.

The chain links TRBV6-4 to TRBJ2-3; TRBD1 matches at 9 bases. The CDR3 runs to 15 residues. Per the germline V gene, CDR1 is MRHNA and CDR2 is SNTAGT. Trimming removed 2 bases from V and 3 bases from J; junction bases left unmatched: 3. This CDR3 is CASSDRTGATDTQYF. The CDR3 DNA is TGTGCCAGCAGTGACAGGACAGGGGCAACAGATACGCAGTATTTT.

This chain joins TRBV5-1 and TRBJ1-2, with 8 bases aligning to TRBD1. V trimming: 2 bases; J trimming: 4 bases; junction bases outside the gene matches: 7. Looked up from germline, CDR1 is SGHRS and CDR2 is YFSETQ. CDR3 length: 15 residues. DNA of the CDR3: TGCGCCAGCAGCTTAAGAACAGGGGGTTCCTATGGCTACACCTTC. Translating gives CASSLRTGGSYGYTF.

The J gene is TRBJ1-2, the V gene TRBV30; no clear D. The CDR3 sequence is 16 residues long. Germline CDR1 is GTSNPN and CDR2 is SVGIG (reference sequence). Trimming took off 8 bases at V and 6 bases at J, with 28 bases between the two ends. Here the CDR3 reads CAHTDTERPEMDGYTF. In nucleotides, the CDR3 is TGTGCCCATACAGACACCGAGAGACCCGAGATGGATGGCTACACCTTC.

The chain has TRBV4-1 and TRBJ1-5; D not certain. The germline CDR1 and CDR2 sequences are MGHRA and YSYEKL. The CDR3 totals 15 residues. V lost 0 bases to trimming and J lost 6 bases, with 12 bases between them. The CDR3 loop is CASSQDRGGGQPQHF. The DNA for the CDR3 is TGCGCCAGCAGCCAAGATCGGGGTGGAGGTCAGCCCCAGCATTTT.

The V gene is TRBV30, the J gene TRBJ1-4; D is uncertain. This CDR3 has 14 residues. Germline CDR1 and CDR2: GTSNPN and SVGIG (reference sequence). V lost 0 bases to trimming and J lost 5 bases, with 10 bases between them. The CDR3 here is CAWSVRGPNEKLFF. In DNA, the CDR3 is TGTGCCTGGAGTGTACGGGGTCCGAATGAAAAACTGTTTTTT. The full variable domain, its missing parts supplied by reference TRBV30 and TRBJ1-4, is SQTIHQWPATLVQPVGSPLSLECTVEGTSNPNLYWYRQAAGRGLQLLFYSVGIGQISSEVPQNLSASRPQDRQFILSSKKLLLSDSGFYLCAWSVRGPNEKLFFGSGTQLSVL.

The chain employs TRBV2 and TRBJ2-7, with 8 positions matching TRBD2. The CDR3 covers 12 residues. CDR1 SNHLY and CDR2 FYNNEI come from the germline V gene. Trimming took 6 bases from V and 4 from J; bases not matched to a gene: 2. The CDR3 reads CASSGRGYEQYF. CDR3 coding DNA: TGTGCCAGCAGCGGGAGGGGGTACGAGCAGTACTTC.

CDR3 bases: TGTGCCAGCAGCGTAGATTCGGACTATGGCTACACCTTC. This translates into CASSVDSDYGYTF. V and J are TRBV9 and TRBJ1-2; D is undetermined. V lost 0 bases and J lost 3, with 6 bases in between. Per germline, CDR1 SGDLS and CDR2 YYNGEE. The CDR3 runs 13 residues.

This chain uses TRBV18 with TRBJ1-3, with 8 bases matching TRBD1. The germline gives CDR1 KGHSH, CDR2 LQKENI. The CDR3 runs 16 residues. V dropped 4 bases and J dropped 4; count of bases not matched to a gene: 9. The CDR3 DNA sequence: TGTGCCAGCTCACTGGGACAGGCTGGGTCCGGAAACACCATATATTTT. It specifies CASSLGQAGSGNTIYF. The whole variable domain, filled in from reference TRBV18 and TRBJ1-3, reads NAGVMQNPRHLVRRRGQEARLRCSPMKGHSHVYWYRQLPEEGLKFMVYLQKENIIDESGMPKERFSAEFPKEGPSILRIQQVVRGDSAAYFCASSLGQAGSGNTIYFGEGSWLTVV.

CDR3 in amino acids: CASTETSGGVVGVNNEQFF. CDR3 sequence (DNA): TGTGCCAGCACCGAAACTAGCGGGGGGGTAGTAGGTGTCAACAATGAGCAGTTCTTC. The chain uses TRBV7-6 and TRBJ2-1; 13 bases fit TRBD2. The CDR3 contains 19 residues. Trimming cost V 7 bases and J 5 bases; bases outside gene matches: 17. CDR1 is SGHVS, CDR2 FNYEAQ, per germline.

The chain uses TRBV7-9 and TRBJ2-6; 9 bases agree with TRBD1. From germline, CDR1 is SEHNR and CDR2 FQNEAQ (reference sequence). The V segment lost 5 bases and the J segment 2 bases; nucleotides outside the gene matches: 13. This CDR3 is built from 19 residues. The CDR3 DNA sequence: TGTGCCAGCAGCGAGGGGGGGGACAGGGTCCTGCCTGGGGCCAACGTCCTGACTTTC. Amino acids: CASSEGGDRVLPGANVLTF. Using reference TRBV7-9 and TRBJ2-6 for the parts outside the CDR3, the full variable domain is DTGVSQNPRHKITKRGQNVTFRCDPISEHNRLYWYRQTLGQGPEFLTYFQNEAQLEKSRLLSDRFSAERPKGSFSTLEIQRTEQGDSAMYLCASSEGGDRVLPGANVLTFGAGSRLTVL.

This chain joins TRBV6-1 and TRBJ2-1; 7 positions agree with TRBD2. The CDR3 has 15 amino acids. V lost 3 bases and J lost 4; bases outside the gene matches: 6. The germline V gene encodes CDR1 MNHNS and CDR2 SASEGT. The CDR3 region is CASSEVLAAYNEQFF. CDR3 nucleotides: TGTGCCAGCAGTGAGGTGCTAGCGGCATACAATGAGCAGTTCTTC.

This clone was found a few times. This rearrangement joins TRBV5-1 to TRBJ2-3, with D perhaps matching TRBD1 (5 bases). V shed 4 bases and J shed 5 bases, with 11 bases lying between them. Germline-derived CDR1 and CDR2 are SGHRS and YFSETQ. This CDR3 is 13 amino acids long. This CDR3 reads CASSVRQLDTQYF. The CDR3 bases are TGCGCCAGCAGCGTAAGACAGCTAGATACGCAGTATTTT.

The chain joins TRBV5-4 to TRBJ1-3; D is uncertain. The CDR3 sequence is 17 residues long. Germline V gene sequence: CDR1 SGHNT, CDR2 YYREEE (reference sequence). Trimming took 2 bases from V and 0 from J, leaving 15 bases between them. The CDR3 loop is CASSLDPRVNSGNTIYF. Written as DNA, the CDR3 is TGTGCCAGCAGCTTAGATCCGAGGGTGAACTCTGGAAACACCATATATTTT.

The chain employs TRBV29-1 and TRBJ1-1, with TRBD1 matching over 9 bases. This CDR3 contains 13 residues. V lost 6 bases, J lost 3 bases, and 5 bases stayed unmatched. Germline V lookup: CDR1 SQVTM, CDR2 ANQGSEA. CDR3 sequence (DNA): TGCAGCGTACAGACAGGGGGAGACACTGAAGCTTTCTTT. The encoded protein is CSVQTGGDTEAFF.

The chain couples TRBV28 to TRBJ1-1; D not certain. The CDR3 contains 14 residues. Germline CDR1 is MDHEN and CDR2 is SYDVKM. Between the trimmed V and J ends, which lost 3 bases and 1 base, there was a span of 9 bases. CDR3 sequence (DNA): TGTGCCAGCAGTTTGACCCGACAGAACACTGAAGCTTTCTTT. This encodes CASSLTRQNTEAFF.

The chain links TRBV7-2 to TRBJ2-5; the D gene is possibly TRBD2 (5 bases). The tail of the sequence fits TRBJ2-7 better, so the J call may be wrong. The CDR3 length is 13 residues. The V gene's germline CDR1 is SGHTA and CDR2 FQGNSA. The CDR3 sequence: CASSFGLSYEQYF. The DNA for the CDR3 is TGTGCCAGCAGCTTTGGACTCTCCTACGAGCAGTACTTC.

This chain joins TRBV27 and TRBJ1-2, with 8 bases identical to TRBD1. Germline V gene lookup returns CDR1 MNHEY and CDR2 SMNVEV (reference sequence). J was trimmed by 4 bases and V by 6 bases; bases with no gene match: 10. CDR3 length: 15 residues. The CDR3 DNA reads TGTGCCAGCAGAACCTTAGGACAGGGAACCTATGGCTACACCTTC. Protein product: CASRTLGQGTYGYTF.

The CDR3 DNA follows: TGTGCCAGCAGTTCATCCACCGGCGGCGGCAGTTCCACCTACGAGCAGTACTTC. Translating gives CASSSSTGGGSSTYEQYF. The V call is TRBV27, the J call TRBJ2-7; D not certain. The CDR3 extends over 18 amino acids. V was cut by 4 bases and J by 2 bases, with 24 bases left in between. Per the germline V gene, CDR1 is MNHEY and CDR2 is SMNVEV (reference sequence).

This clone was seen just once. The chain couples TRBV4-3 to TRBJ1-1; D is perhaps TRBD1 (5 bases). Germline CDR1 reads LGHNA; CDR2 reads YSLEER. The CDR3 has 15 amino acids. Trimming left V 5 bases short and J 0 bases short, with 13 bases between. CDR3 protein: CASSLGGMMNTEAFF. CDR3 nucleotides: TGCGCCAGCAGCTTGGGGGGAATGATGAACACTGAAGCTTTCTTT.

This clone was found a few times. The chain couples TRBV4-1 to TRBJ2-3; D not certain. The CDR3 spans 17 residues. Germline values: CDR1 MGHRA, CDR2 YSYEKL. Trimming stripped 1 base from V and 0 bases from J, with 14 bases between. For the CDR3, the DNA is TGCGCCAGCAGCCAAGGTTCTTCCTACTTTAGCACAGATACGCAGTATTTT. Translating it yields CASSQGSSYFSTDTQYF.

The chain joins TRBV9 to TRBJ2-5; 8 bases match TRBD2. Germline V gene lookup returns CDR1 SGDLS and CDR2 YYNGEE. The V and J ends lost 3 bases and 4 bases, in that order; junction bases with no gene match: 8. The CDR3 consists of 15 residues. This CDR3 is CASSGLASRRETQYF. The CDR3 DNA is TGTGCCAGCAGCGGACTAGCGTCTCGGCGAGAGACCCAGTACTTC.

The chain couples TRBV11-3 to TRBJ1-1; D is possibly TRBD1 (6 bases). CDR1 and CDR2 (germline): SGHNT, YENEEA. Trimming pared 4 bases from V and 5 bases from J, leaving 8 bases between. This CDR3 has 12 residues. The CDR3 region has the DNA TGTGCCAGCAGCTCCCAGGGGACTGAAGCTTTCTTT. Residues: CASSSQGTEAFF.

V gene TRBV13 combines with J gene TRBJ2-3, with 7 bases aligning to TRBD2. V was pared by 5 bases and J by 0 bases, with 8 bases of the junction left unmatched. The CDR3 runs 16 residues. The V gene's germline CDR1 is PRHDT and CDR2 FYEKMQ (reference sequence). In DNA form, the CDR3 reads TGTGCCAGCAGCGCCTTACTAGCGCCGAGCACAGATACGCAGTATTTT. Amino acids: CASSALLAPSTDTQYF.

The chain uses TRBV7-2 and TRBJ2-5, with D unclear. The germline gives CDR1 SGHTA, CDR2 FQGNSA. V was pared by 0 bases and J by 4 bases, with 12 bases between. The CDR3 contains 15 residues. The CDR3 sequence is CASSLAAVSLETQYF. The CDR3 DNA reads TGTGCCAGCAGCTTAGCGGCTGTTAGCCTAGAGACCCAGTACTTC.